A single sample is the source of the 4 T cell receptor beta chains below, sequenced in a study of cytotoxic CD8 clonotypes in ibrutinib-treated CLL. Using immunoSEQ multiplex PCR, the repertoire was profiled, and TCRdb retains in-frame clones only, with some absent. The repertoire has tens of thousands of clones, under 85% of them found once; the top ten carry over 8%. Sequenced material: PBMCs, taken before ibrutinib treatment. These receptors were obtained from a human donor with chronic lymphocytic leukemia.

The V call is TRBV4-3, the J call TRBJ2-1; 7 nucleotides align to TRBD1. The CDR3 runs to 15 residues. With 1 base clipped from V and 7 bases from J, the junction kept 7 bases outside the gene matches. In germline, CDR1 is LGHNA, CDR2 YSLEER. CDR3 residues: CASSQAGGILNEQFF. CDR3 nucleotide sequence: TGCGCCAGCAGCCAAGCAGGGGGTATCTTAAATGAGCAGTTCTTC.

This clone has only a few counts. The chain has TRBV6-1 and TRBJ2-3; 13 bases are shared with TRBD2. V lost 6 bases, J lost 4 bases, and 4 bases stayed unmatched. The V gene's germline CDR1 is MNHNS and CDR2 SASEGT. This CDR3 is 15 amino acids long. This chain's CDR3 is CASRQLAGGADTQYF. DNA for the CDR3: TGTGCCAGCAGGCAACTAGCGGGAGGGGCAGATACGCAGTATTTT.

In this sample, this clone turned up once. This chain links TRBV19 with TRBJ1-4; 8 bases match TRBD1. CDR3 length: 14 residues. CDR1 and CDR2 from the germline V gene are LNHDA and SQIVND (reference sequence). Unmatched junction bases numbered 6, after V lost 4 bases and J lost 8 bases. The CDR3 DNA sequence: TGTGCCAGTAGTAGCCAGGGGGCCTACGAAAAACTGTTTTTT. Translated, it gives CASSSQGAYEKLFF.

V is TRBV5-4 and J is TRBJ1-4; D is perhaps TRBD1 (5 bases). The CDR3 consists of 12 residues. Per the germline V gene, CDR1 is SGHNT and CDR2 is YYREEE (reference sequence). Trimming took off 4 bases at V and 14 bases at J, with 15 bases between the two ends. The chain's CDR3 is CASSAVGGELFF. The CDR3 DNA is TGTGCCAGCAGCGCCGTCGGGGGAGAGCTGTTTTTT.